Included here is one T cell receptor beta chain sequence, with context. The ends were cut back, 0 bases at V and 4 bases at J, with 6 bases in the middle. CDR1 is LNHDA, CDR2 SQIVND, per germline (reference sequence). This CDR3 contains 13 residues. Vbeta (60) and Jbeta (13) primers were used in the PCR. Profiling relied on immunoSEQ multiplex PCR, and the TCRdb table lists in-frame clones only, not all of them. The sample shows fewer than 120,000 clones, around 88% of them seen only once. The record originates from a study of cytomegalovirus exposure and HLA in healthy donors. Sequencing used PBMCs. The sequence was obtained from a man aged 35-49 years in good health and CMV-seronegative. This chain links TRBV19 with TRBJ1-1; D unclear. The CDR3 DNA is TGTGCCAGTAGTATAGAGGCGGGCACTGAAGCTTTCTTT. Residues: CASSIEAGTEAFF.